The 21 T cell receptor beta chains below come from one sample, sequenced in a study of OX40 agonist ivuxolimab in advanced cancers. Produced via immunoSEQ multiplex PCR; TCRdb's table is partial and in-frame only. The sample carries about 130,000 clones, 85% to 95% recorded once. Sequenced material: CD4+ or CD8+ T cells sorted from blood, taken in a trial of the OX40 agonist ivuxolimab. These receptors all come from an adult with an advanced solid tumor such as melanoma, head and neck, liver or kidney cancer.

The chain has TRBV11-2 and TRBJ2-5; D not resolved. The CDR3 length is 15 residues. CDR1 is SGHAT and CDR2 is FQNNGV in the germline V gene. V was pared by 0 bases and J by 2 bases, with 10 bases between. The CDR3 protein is CASSLDQHSQETQYF. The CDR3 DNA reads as TGTGCCAGCAGCTTAGATCAGCACAGTCAAGAGACCCAGTACTTC.

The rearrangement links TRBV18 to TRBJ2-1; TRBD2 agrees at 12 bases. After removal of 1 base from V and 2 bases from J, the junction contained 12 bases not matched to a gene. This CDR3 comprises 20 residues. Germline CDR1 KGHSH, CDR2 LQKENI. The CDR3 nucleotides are TGTGCCAGCTCACCACTCTGGGGGACTAGCGGGTCAGGCGCCTACAATGAGCAGTTCTTC. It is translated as CASSPLWGTSGSGAYNEQFF.

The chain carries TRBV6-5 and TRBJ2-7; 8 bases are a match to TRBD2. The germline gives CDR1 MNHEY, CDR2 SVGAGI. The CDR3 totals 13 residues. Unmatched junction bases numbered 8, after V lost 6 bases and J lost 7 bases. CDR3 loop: CASSPAGAYEQYF. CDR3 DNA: TGTGCCAGCAGCCCAGCGGGAGCTTATGAGCAGTACTTC.

CDR3 in amino acids: CASSPQIPATNEKLFF. As DNA, the CDR3 is TGTGCCAGCTCACCACAGATCCCCGCAACTAATGAAAAACTGTTTTTT. V is TRBV18 and J is TRBJ1-4; no firm D call. Germline assignment: CDR1 KGHSH and CDR2 LQKENI. The CDR3 has 16 residues. The V and J ends lost 1 base and 0 bases respectively, with 9 bases between them.

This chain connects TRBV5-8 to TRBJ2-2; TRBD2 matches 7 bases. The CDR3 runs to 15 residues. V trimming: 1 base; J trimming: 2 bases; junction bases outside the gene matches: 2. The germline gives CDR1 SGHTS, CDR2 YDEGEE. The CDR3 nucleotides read TGTGCCAGCAGCTTGTGGGGGGGAAACACCGGGGAGCTGTTTTTT. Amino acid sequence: CASSLWGGNTGELFF.

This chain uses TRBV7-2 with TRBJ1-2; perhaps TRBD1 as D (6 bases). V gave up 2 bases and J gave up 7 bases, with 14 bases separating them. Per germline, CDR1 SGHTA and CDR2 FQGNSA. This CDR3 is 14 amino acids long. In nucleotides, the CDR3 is TGTGCCAGCAGCTTAAACAGGGAGCACGCTGGCTACACCTTC. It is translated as CASSLNREHAGYTF.

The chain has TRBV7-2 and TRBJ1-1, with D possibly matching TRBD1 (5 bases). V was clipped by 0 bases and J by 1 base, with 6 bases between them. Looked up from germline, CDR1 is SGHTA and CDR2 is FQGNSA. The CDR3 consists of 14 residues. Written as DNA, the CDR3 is TGTGCCAGCAGCTTAGCAAGGGGGAACACTGAAGCTTTCTTT. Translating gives CASSLARGNTEAFF.

The CDR3 protein is CASSYWGGSNEQYF. DNA of the CDR3: TGTGCCAGCAGTTACTGGGGCGGGAGCAACGAGCAGTACTTC. V usage is TRBV6-6 and J usage is TRBJ2-7; the match to TRBD2 covers 7 bases. V lost 1 base, J lost 5 bases, and 5 bases stayed unmatched. Germline assignment: CDR1 MNHNY and CDR2 SVGAGI (reference sequence). This CDR3 spans 14 amino acids.

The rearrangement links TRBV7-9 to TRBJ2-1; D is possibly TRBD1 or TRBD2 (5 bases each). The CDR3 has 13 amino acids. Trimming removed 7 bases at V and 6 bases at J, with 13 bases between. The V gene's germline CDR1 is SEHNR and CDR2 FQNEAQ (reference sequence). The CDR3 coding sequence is TGTGCCAGCACCCCGACGGGGCGCAATGAGCAGTTCTTC. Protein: CASTPTGRNEQFF. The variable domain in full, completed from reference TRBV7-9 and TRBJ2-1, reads DTGVSQNPRHKITKRGQNVTFRCDPISEHNRLYWYRQTLGQGPEFLTYFQNEAQLEKSRLLSDRFSAERPKGSFSTLEIQRTEQGDSAMYLCASTPTGRNEQFFGPGTRLTVL.

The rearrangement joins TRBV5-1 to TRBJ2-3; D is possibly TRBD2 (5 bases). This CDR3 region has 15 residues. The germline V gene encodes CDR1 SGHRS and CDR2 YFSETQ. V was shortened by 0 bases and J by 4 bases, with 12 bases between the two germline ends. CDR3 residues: CASSLDRDMSDTQYF. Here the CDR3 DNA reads TGCGCCAGCAGCTTGGACCGGGATATGTCAGATACGCAGTATTTT. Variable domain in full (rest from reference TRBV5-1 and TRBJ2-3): KAGVTQTPRYLIKTRGQQVTLSCSPISGHRSVSWYQQTPGQGLQFLFEYFSETQRNKGNFPGRFSGRQFSNSRSEMNVSTLELGDSALYLCASSLDRDMSDTQYFGPGTRLTVL.

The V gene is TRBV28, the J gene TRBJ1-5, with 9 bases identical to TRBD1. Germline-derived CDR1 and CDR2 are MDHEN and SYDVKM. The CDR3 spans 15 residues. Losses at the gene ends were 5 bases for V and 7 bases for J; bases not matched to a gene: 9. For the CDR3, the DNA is TGTGCCAGCAGTCTTCGGACAGGGGATCCGCAGCCCCAGCATTTT. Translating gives CASSLRTGDPQPQHF.

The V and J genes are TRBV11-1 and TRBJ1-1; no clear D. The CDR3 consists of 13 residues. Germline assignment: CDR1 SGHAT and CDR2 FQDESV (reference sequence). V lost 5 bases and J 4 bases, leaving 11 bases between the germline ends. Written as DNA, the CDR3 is TGTGCCAGCAGCGTCCCCAAGTTCACTGAAGCTTTCTTT. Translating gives CASSVPKFTEAFF.

The CDR3 nucleotides are TGTGCCAGCAGTTCCCCGGGACAGTCACAAGAGACCCAGTACTTC. This translates into CASSSPGQSQETQYF. This rearrangement joins TRBV28 to TRBJ2-5; 7 nucleotides line up with TRBD1. With 4 bases clipped from V and 2 bases from J, the junction kept 7 bases outside the gene matches. CDR1 is MDHEN, CDR2 SYDVKM, per germline. The CDR3 covers 15 residues. The variable domain in full, completed from reference TRBV28 and TRBJ2-5, reads DVKVTQSSRYLVKRTGEKVFLECVQDMDHENMFWYRQDPGLGLRLIYFSYDVKMKEKGDIPEGYSVSREKKERFSLILESASTNQTSMYLCASSSPGQSQETQYFGPGTRLLVL.

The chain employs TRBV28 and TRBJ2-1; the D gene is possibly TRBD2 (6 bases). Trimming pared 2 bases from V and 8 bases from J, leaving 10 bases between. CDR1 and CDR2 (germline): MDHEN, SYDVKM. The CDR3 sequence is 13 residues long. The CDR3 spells CASSLRRGDEQFF. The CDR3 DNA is TGTGCCAGCAGTTTAAGGAGGGGTGATGAGCAGTTCTTC. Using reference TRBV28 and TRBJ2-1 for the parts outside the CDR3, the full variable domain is DVKVTQSSRYLVKRTGEKVFLECVQDMDHENMFWYRQDPGLGLRLIYFSYDVKMKEKGDIPEGYSVSREKKERFSLILESASTNQTSMYLCASSLRRGDEQFFGPGTRLTVL.

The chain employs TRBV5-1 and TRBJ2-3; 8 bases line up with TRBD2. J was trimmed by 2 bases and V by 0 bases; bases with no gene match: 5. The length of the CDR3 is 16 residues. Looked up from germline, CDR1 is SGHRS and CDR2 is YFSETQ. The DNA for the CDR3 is TGCGCCAGCAGCTTGGCCCCACTAGCGGCCACAGATACGCAGTATTTT. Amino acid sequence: CASSLAPLAATDTQYF.

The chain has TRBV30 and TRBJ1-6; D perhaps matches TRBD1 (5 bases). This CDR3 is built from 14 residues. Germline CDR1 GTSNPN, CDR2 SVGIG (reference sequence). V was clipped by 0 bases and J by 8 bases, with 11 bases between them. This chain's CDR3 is CAWSVQTAYSPLHF. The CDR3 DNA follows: TGTGCCTGGAGTGTCCAGACAGCCTATTCACCCCTCCACTTT.

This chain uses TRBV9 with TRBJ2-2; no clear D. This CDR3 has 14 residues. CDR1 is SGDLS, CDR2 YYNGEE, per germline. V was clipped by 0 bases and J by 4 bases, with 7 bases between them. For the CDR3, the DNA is TGTGCCAGCAGCGTAGCCTGGGCCACCGGGGAGCTGTTTTTT. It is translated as CASSVAWATGELFF.

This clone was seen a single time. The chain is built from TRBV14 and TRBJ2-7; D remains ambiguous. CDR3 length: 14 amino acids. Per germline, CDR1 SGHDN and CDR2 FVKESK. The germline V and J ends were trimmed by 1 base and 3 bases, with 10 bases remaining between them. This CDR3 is CASSQGPNVYEQYF. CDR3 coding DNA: TGTGCCAGCAGCCAAGGCCCCAATGTCTACGAGCAGTACTTC.

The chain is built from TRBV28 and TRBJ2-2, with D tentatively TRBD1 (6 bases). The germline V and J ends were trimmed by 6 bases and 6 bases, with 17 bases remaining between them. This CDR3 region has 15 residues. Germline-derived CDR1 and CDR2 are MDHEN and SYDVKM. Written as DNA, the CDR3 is TGTGCCAGCAGCAGTTTCCGACAGGTACCCGGGGAGCTGTTTTTT. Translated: CASSSFRQVPGELFF.

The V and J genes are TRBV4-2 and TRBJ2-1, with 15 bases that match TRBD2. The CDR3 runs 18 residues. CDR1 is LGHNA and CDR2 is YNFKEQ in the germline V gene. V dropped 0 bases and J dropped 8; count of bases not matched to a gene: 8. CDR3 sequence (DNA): TGTGCCAGCAGCCAAGATGCCCCGGGACTAGCGGGAGGCTATGAGCAGTTCTTC. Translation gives CASSQDAPGLAGGYEQFF.

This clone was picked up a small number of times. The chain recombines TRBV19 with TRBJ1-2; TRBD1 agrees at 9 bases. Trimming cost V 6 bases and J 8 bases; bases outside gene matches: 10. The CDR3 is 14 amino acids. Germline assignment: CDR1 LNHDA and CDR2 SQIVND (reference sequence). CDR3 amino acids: CASSPTRTGDGYTF. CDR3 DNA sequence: TGTGCCAGTAGCCCAACCCGGACAGGGGACGGCTACACCTTC.